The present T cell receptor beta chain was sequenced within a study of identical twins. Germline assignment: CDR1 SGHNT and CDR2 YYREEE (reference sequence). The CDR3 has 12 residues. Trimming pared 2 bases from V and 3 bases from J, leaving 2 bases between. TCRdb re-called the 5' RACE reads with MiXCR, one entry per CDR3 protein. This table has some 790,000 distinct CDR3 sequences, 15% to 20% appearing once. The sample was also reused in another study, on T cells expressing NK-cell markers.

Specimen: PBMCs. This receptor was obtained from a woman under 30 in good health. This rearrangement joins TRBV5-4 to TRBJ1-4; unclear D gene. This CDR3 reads CASSFPNEKLFF. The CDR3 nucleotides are TGTGCCAGCAGCTTCCCTAATGAAAAACTGTTTTTT.